The 20 T cell receptor beta chains reported below all come from one sample, sequenced in a study of cytomegalovirus exposure and HLA in healthy donors. PCR was performed using 60 Vbeta and 13 Jbeta primers. Profiled with immunoSEQ multiplex PCR; TCRdb holds only in-frame clones, not every one. The sample lists 60,000 to 90,000 clones, 84% occurring once. Sequencing was performed on PBMCs. These receptors were obtained from a man aged 65 to 85 in good health and CMV-seropositive.

This chain links TRBV7-2 with TRBJ2-5; 9 bases line up with TRBD2. The ends lost 5 bases at V and 2 bases at J; junction bases unmatched: 3. Germline values: CDR1 SGHTA, CDR2 FQGNSA. The CDR3 runs 14 residues. The CDR3 here is CASSQTSGQETQYF. DNA for the CDR3: TGTGCCAGCAGCCAGACTAGCGGACAAGAGACCCAGTACTTC.

The chain is built from TRBV7-8 and TRBJ2-5; D is possibly TRBD1 (5 bases). V was cut by 5 bases and J by 4 bases, with 14 bases left in between. CDR3 size: 14 residues. CDR1 and CDR2 (germline): SGHVS, FQNEAQ. CDR3 sequence (DNA): TGTGCCAGCAGCAAAAATACAGGACGAGAGACCCAGTACTTC. Protein sequence: CASSKNTGRETQYF.

The chain joins TRBV2 to TRBJ2-5, with 7 bases aligning to TRBD1. After removal of 6 bases from V and 2 bases from J, the junction contained 3 bases not matched to a gene. The CDR3 is 13 amino acids. The germline V gene has CDR1 SNHLY and CDR2 FYNNEI. The CDR3 nucleotides are TGTGCCAGCAGGGGACAGCCGCAAGAGACCCAGTACTTC. Protein: CASRGQPQETQYF.

The CDR3 DNA is TGTGCCAGCAGCTTGGGACTAGCGGGGGGGCAAGAGACCCAGTACTTC. It is translated as CASSLGLAGGQETQYF. The chain carries TRBV11-2 and TRBJ2-5, with 16 bases identical to TRBD2. This CDR3 has 16 residues. Trimming at V came to 3 bases and at J to 2 bases, leaving 0 bases not matched to a gene. CDR1 and CDR2 (germline): SGHAT, FQNNGV.

The chain employs TRBV2 and TRBJ2-5; TRBD2 agrees at 9 bases. Germline V lookup: CDR1 SNHLY, CDR2 FYNNEI. V lost 5 bases, J lost 5 bases, and 15 bases stayed unmatched. The CDR3 extends over 17 amino acids. Written as DNA, the CDR3 is TGTGCCAGCAGTCGACGAACGCTTGCGGGGGGGCGGGAGACCCAGTACTTC. This translates into CASSRRTLAGGRETQYF.

This chain links TRBV12-5 with TRBJ2-1; 9 bases are shared with TRBD1. The germline gives CDR1 LGHNT, CDR2 FRNRAP. The V and J ends lost 1 base and 7 bases, in that order; junction bases with no gene match: 11. The CDR3 has 17 residues. The CDR3 here is CASGLGLLGTGRNEQFF. The CDR3 DNA reads TGTGCTAGTGGTTTGGGACTCTTGGGGACAGGGCGAAATGAGCAGTTCTTC.

This clone has a single count. CDR3 amino acids: CASSRGAHTKRGLVNEQFF. The CDR3 DNA reads TGCGCCAGCAGCCGCGGCGCTCATACAAAGCGGGGGTTAGTCAATGAGCAGTTCTTC. The V gene is TRBV4-3, the J gene TRBJ2-1; 8 bases map to TRBD2. The germline V gene has CDR1 LGHNA and CDR2 YSLEER. The CDR3 is 19 residues long. V shed 4 bases and J 6 bases; nucleotides not matched to a gene: 20.

The gene calls are TRBV19 and TRBJ1-1; D perhaps matches TRBD1 (6 bases). V dropped 4 bases and J dropped 3 bases, with 9 bases sitting between them. CDR3 length: 13 residues. Looked up from germline, CDR1 is LNHDA and CDR2 is SQIVND (reference sequence). Here the CDR3 reads CASSTDRDTEAFF. The CDR3, as DNA: TGTGCCAGTAGTACGGACAGAGACACTGAAGCTTTCTTT.

This clone has only a few counts. The gene calls are TRBV7-3 and TRBJ2-2; weak D call: TRBD1 (6 bases). Trimming took off 5 bases at V and 3 bases at J, with 10 bases between the two ends. The CDR3 is made up of 14 amino acids. Germline assignment: CDR1 SGHTA and CDR2 FQGTGA. CDR3 in DNA: TGTGCCAGCAGCGCCCGACAGGACACCGGGGAGCTGTTTTTT. It encodes CASSARQDTGELFF.

The chain couples TRBV30 to TRBJ2-3; a weak D match, TRBD2 (6 bases). Germline V gives CDR1 GTSNPN, CDR2 SVGIG (reference sequence). Trimming stripped 3 bases from V and 0 bases from J, with 19 bases between. There are 17 residues in the CDR3. CDR3 sequence reads: CAWSQYGSGTSTDTQYF. The CDR3 bases are TGTGCCTGGAGCCAGTACGGATCAGGGACTAGCACAGATACGCAGTATTTT.

This chain uses TRBV4-2 with TRBJ1-5; D remains ambiguous. Trimming took 3 bases from V and 4 from J, leaving 7 bases between them. Per germline, CDR1 LGHNA and CDR2 YNFKEQ. This CDR3 is 13 amino acids long. DNA for the CDR3: TGTGCCAGCAGCCAGGGCGCGAATCAGCCCCAGCATTTT. Its translation is CASSQGANQPQHF.

The J gene is TRBJ2-5, the V gene TRBV2, with D unclear. Per the germline V gene, CDR1 is SNHLY and CDR2 is FYNNEI. The germline V and J ends were trimmed by 6 bases and 5 bases, with 7 bases remaining between them. CDR3 size: 11 residues. CDR3 protein: CASRTWETQYF. In DNA, the CDR3 is TGTGCCAGCAGGACATGGGAGACCCAGTACTTC.

V usage is TRBV19 and J usage is TRBJ2-1; 9 nucleotides agree with TRBD1. The V and J ends lost 6 bases and 1 base, in that order; junction bases with no gene match: 4. Germline V gene sequence: CDR1 LNHDA, CDR2 SQIVND (reference sequence). The CDR3 length is 15 residues. DNA for the CDR3: TGTGCCAGTAGCCGAGGACAGGGGTCCTACAATGAGCAGTTCTTC. It codes for CASSRGQGSYNEQFF.

The chain combines TRBV9 with TRBJ1-1; maybe TRBD1 (5 bases). Per the germline V gene, CDR1 is SGDLS and CDR2 is YYNGEE. V was clipped by 4 bases and J by 5 bases, with 21 bases between them. The CDR3 extends over 16 amino acids. The DNA for the CDR3 is TGTGCCAGCAGCCCACGGGCCGGGGGAAGGTTAACTGAAGCTTTCTTT. The encoded protein is CASSPRAGGRLTEAFF.

The chain is built from TRBV6-5 and TRBJ2-1; 8 bases are shared with TRBD2. This CDR3 is built from 13 residues. Germline-derived CDR1 and CDR2 are MNHEY and SVGAGI. V was pared by 6 bases and J by 7 bases, with 5 bases of the junction left unmatched. The CDR3 spells CASSGTRGNEQFF. The DNA of the CDR3 is TGTGCCAGCAGCGGGACTAGAGGGAATGAGCAGTTCTTC.

This clone appeared a few times. The chain has TRBV25-1 and TRBJ1-6; D is ambiguous. V lost 7 bases to trimming and J lost 8 bases, with 15 bases between them. CDR1 MGHDK and CDR2 SYGVNS come from the germline V gene. CDR3 length: 14 residues. The CDR3 nucleotides read TGTGCCAGCAACCGTCCACTGAGGGATTCACCCCTCCACTTT. Amino acid sequence: CASNRPLRDSPLHF.

This clone was detected only a few times. This chain links TRBV7-9 with TRBJ2-3; the match to TRBD2 covers 7 bases. The CDR3 is made up of 15 amino acids. Trimming removed 5 bases from V and 0 bases from J; junction bases left unmatched: 5. The germline CDR1 and CDR2 sequences are SEHNR and FQNEAQ (reference sequence). The CDR3 reads CASSPAAGSTDTQYF. The CDR3 DNA reads as TGTGCCAGCAGCCCCGCAGCGGGGAGCACAGATACGCAGTATTTT.

V gene TRBV6-5 combines with J gene TRBJ2-7; 8 bases fit TRBD1. Trimming removed 2 bases from V and 3 bases from J; junction bases left unmatched: 9. The length of the CDR3 is 16 residues. Germline V gives CDR1 MNHEY, CDR2 SVGAGI. The CDR3 here is CASSYDTGTGDYEQYF. CDR3 DNA: TGTGCCAGCAGTTACGACACCGGGACAGGAGACTACGAGCAGTACTTC.

This clone was picked up one time. This chain uses TRBV7-9 with TRBJ2-7, with 7 bases that match TRBD2. The CDR3 consists of 16 residues. Trimming took 5 bases from V and 0 from J; bases not matched to a gene: 10. From germline, CDR1 is SEHNR and CDR2 FQNEAQ (reference sequence). CDR3 nucleotides: TGTGCCAGCAGCCCCCCCGGTGGGGGGGGCTCCTACGAGCAGTACTTC. Translated: CASSPPGGGGSYEQYF. The full variable domain, completed using reference TRBV7-9 and TRBJ2-7, is DTGVSQNPRHKITKRGQNVTFRCDPISEHNRLYWYRQTLGQGPEFLTYFQNEAQLEKSRLLSDRFSAERPKGSFSTLEIQRTEQGDSAMYLCASSPPGGGGSYEQYFGPGTRLTVT.

The chain employs TRBV6-5 and TRBJ1-6; 8 bases fit TRBD1. With 7 bases clipped from V and 9 bases from J, the junction kept 8 bases outside the gene matches. The CDR3 runs to 14 residues. Per the germline V gene, CDR1 is MNHEY and CDR2 is SVGAGI. The CDR3 region is CASTSGQGISPLHF. CDR3 DNA sequence: TGTGCCAGCACCTCAGGACAGGGAATTTCACCCCTCCACTTT.